This T cell receptor (beta chain) emerged from a study of cytomegalovirus exposure and HLA in healthy donors. Study observations and caveats: In vitro experiments confirmed that a few CMV-associated chains were specific for CMV antigens. Other equally common chains were less clonally expanded than HLA-associated TCR beta chains, a later analysis showed.

PCR involved 60 Vbeta and 13 Jbeta primers. Using immunoSEQ multiplex PCR, the repertoire was profiled, and TCRdb retains in-frame clones only, with some absent. The sample shows 120,000 or so clones, 65% to 85% of them seen only once. V was trimmed by 0 bases and J by 4 bases, leaving 8 bases between them. CDR1 and CDR2 (germline): SGHRS, YFSETQ. CDR3 length: 13 amino acids. As for this clone: As yet, its antigen is unknown.

This sequence was found in a woman aged 40-49 years in good health and CMV-seropositive. Sequencing was done on a sample of PBMCs. This chain connects TRBV5-1 to TRBJ2-7; a possible D gene is TRBD2 (5 bases). CDR3 loop: CASSLAAGYEQYF. The CDR3 coding sequence is TGCGCCAGCAGCTTGGCTGCGGGTTACGAGCAGTACTTC.